One sample yielded the 27 T cell receptor beta chains listed below, sequenced in a study of blood T cell repertoires in COVID-19. The protocol was immunoSEQ multiplex PCR, while the TCRdb copy is restricted to in-frame clones and leaves out a portion. The repertoire consists of approximately 190,000 clones, with approximately 90% occurring once and the leading ten covering roughly 2.2%. Sequencing was done on a sample of peripheral blood. All receptors come from a man aged 65 to 79 with active or convalescent COVID-19.

The rearrangement joins TRBV7-2 to TRBJ2-7; 12 bases match TRBD2. This CDR3 is 15 amino acids long. Trimming removed 5 bases from V and 2 bases from J; junction bases left unmatched: 4. The V gene's germline CDR1 is SGHTA and CDR2 FQGNSA. This CDR3 reads CASSVGLAGTYEQYF. CDR3 DNA: TGTGCCAGCAGCGTCGGACTAGCGGGGACCTACGAGCAGTACTTC. The variable domain in full, with the rest retrieved from reference TRBV7-2 and TRBJ2-7, is GAGVSQSPSNKVTEKGKDVELRCDPISGHTALYWYRQSLGQGLEFLIYFQGNSAPDKSGLPSDRFSAERTGGSVSTLTIQRTQQEDSAVYLCASSVGLAGTYEQYFGPGTRLTVT.

The J gene is TRBJ2-5, the V gene TRBV7-2; TRBD2 aligns across 7 bases. V shed 2 bases, J shed 4 bases, and the junction held 4 bases outside the gene matches. Per germline, CDR1 SGHTA and CDR2 FQGNSA. The length of the CDR3 is 14 residues. In DNA, the CDR3 is TGTGCCAGCAGCTTACGCGGGAGCGGAGAGACCCAGTACTTC. It specifies CASSLRGSGETQYF.

As concerns this clone: One end of the junction does not line up with germline, which may come from a read error. The chain employs TRBV28 and TRBJ2-3; 8 bases fit TRBD1. This CDR3 has 12 residues. Germline V gene data show CDR1 as MDHEN and CDR2 as SYDVKM. The CDR3 here is CASSLAGGRVDF. The CDR3 nucleotides read TGTGCCAGCAGTTTAGCAGGGGGCAGGGTGGATTTT.

This clone was found a few times. V and J are TRBV6-2 or TRBV6-3 and TRBJ2-2; 8 bases are shared with TRBD1. V was clipped by 2 bases and J by 4 bases; unmatched bases: 12. CDR3 length: 18 residues. From germline, CDR1 is MNHEY and CDR2 SVGEGT. The CDR3 nucleotides read TGTGCCAGCAGTTACACATCGGTCGTTACAGGGGGCACCGGGGAGCTGTTTTTT. Amino acid sequence: CASSYTSVVTGGTGELFF.

Comment on this clone: Additional DNA sequences in this sample encode the identical CDR3. The chain links TRBV7-9 to TRBJ1-1; D is possibly TRBD1 (6 bases). From germline, CDR1 is SEHNR and CDR2 FQNEAQ (reference sequence). V lost 5 bases and J lost 0, with 10 bases in between. CDR3 size: 14 residues. The CDR3 DNA reads as TGTGCCAGCAGCCTAGGGGGGCTGAACACTGAAGCTTTCTTT. It is translated as CASSLGGLNTEAFF.

The chain joins TRBV19 to TRBJ2-7; 11 nucleotides align to TRBD2. V dropped 5 bases and J dropped 5; count of bases not matched to a gene: 5. The CDR3 extends over 14 amino acids. Germline V gene lookup returns CDR1 LNHDA and CDR2 SQIVND (reference sequence). CDR3 nucleotides: TGTGCCAGTAGTTCCTCTAGCGGGAGGAACGAGCAGTACTTC. It translates to CASSSSSGRNEQYF.

The chain uses TRBV2 and TRBJ1-5, with 11 bases fitting TRBD1. V was clipped by 6 bases and J by 11 bases; unmatched bases: 9. There are 14 residues in the CDR3. Germline V gene sequence: CDR1 SNHLY, CDR2 FYNNEI. CDR3 region: CASSGQGAVDAQHF. CDR3 nucleotides: TGTGCCAGCAGCGGACAGGGGGCTGTCGATGCCCAGCATTTT. The full variable domain, its missing parts supplied by reference TRBV2 and TRBJ1-5, is EPEVTQTPSHQVTQMGQEVILRCVPISNHLYFYWYRQILGQKVEFLVSFYNNEISEKSEIFDDQFSVERPDGSNFTLKIRSTKLEDSAMYFCASSGQGAVDAQHFGDGTRLSIL.

The chain uses TRBV19 and TRBJ2-6, with a tentative D call TRBD1 (5 bases). Germline CDR1 and CDR2: LNHDA and SQIVND (reference sequence). V lost 5 bases to trimming and J lost 4 bases, with 18 bases between them. This CDR3 is built from 17 residues. For the CDR3, the DNA is TGTGCCAGTAGTTGGGGCCCCCGGGTAGCCGGGGCCAACGTCCTGACTTTC. This gives the protein CASSWGPRVAGANVLTF.

The V and J genes are TRBV7-9 and TRBJ1-6; unclear D gene. Trimming cost V 5 bases and J 5 bases, with 10 bases left between them. Germline CDR1 and CDR2: SEHNR and FQNEAQ (reference sequence). The CDR3 runs 14 residues. CDR3 sequence: CASSPGMDNSPLHF. The DNA of the CDR3 is TGTGCCAGCAGCCCCGGGATGGATAATTCACCCCTCCACTTT.

This clone was observed a handful of times. CDR3 region: CASSSLAGGPYNEQFF. CDR3 nucleotides: TGTGCCAGCAGCTCTCTAGCGGGGGGGCCCTACAATGAGCAGTTCTTC. V is TRBV11-2 and J is TRBJ2-1; 12 nucleotides line up with TRBD2. The ends lost 4 bases at V and 2 bases at J; junction bases unmatched: 3. The germline V gene encodes CDR1 SGHAT and CDR2 FQNNGV. This CDR3 spans 16 amino acids. The full variable domain, rest sourced from reference TRBV11-2 and TRBJ2-1, is EAGVAQSPRYKIIEKRQSVAFWCNPISGHATLYWYQQILGQGPKLLIQFQNNGVVDDSQLPKDRFSAERLKGVDSTLKIQPAKLEDSAVYLCASSSLAGGPYNEQFFGPGTRLTVL.

The rearrangement uses TRBV5-6 and TRBJ2-5; D not resolved. Germline V gene lookup returns CDR1 SGHDT and CDR2 YYEEEE. V dropped 0 bases and J dropped 5 bases, with 2 bases sitting between them. The CDR3 is 11 amino acids. CDR3 bases: TGTGCCAGCAGCTTGGCGGAGACCCAGTACTTC. It specifies CASSLAETQYF.

The rearrangement links TRBV6-2 or TRBV6-3 to TRBJ2-1; 7 nucleotides line up with TRBD1. Germline trimming cut 2 bases from V and 9 bases from J; bases unmatched to any gene: 10. This CDR3 contains 15 residues. Germline V gene lookup returns CDR1 MNHEY and CDR2 SVGEGT. The DNA for the CDR3 is TGTGCCAGCAGTTACCTGACGACAGGGAACGTTGAGCAGTTCTTC. It translates to CASSYLTTGNVEQFF.

The rearrangement links TRBV6-5 to TRBJ1-1; possible D gene TRBD1, 5 bases. Germline loops: CDR1 MNHEY, CDR2 SVGAGI. CDR3 length equals 15 residues. Trimming removed 3 bases at V and 0 bases at J, with 11 bases between. CDR3 sequence reads: CASSYFGGMNTEAFF. The CDR3 region has the DNA TGTGCCAGCAGTTATTTTGGGGGGATGAACACTGAAGCTTTCTTT.

The chain recombines TRBV12-5 with TRBJ1-5; TRBD1 agrees at 7 bases. Looked up from germline, CDR1 is LGHNT and CDR2 is FRNRAP. The CDR3 is 16 amino acids. The ends lost 5 bases at V and 0 bases at J; junction bases unmatched: 7. The CDR3 DNA reads TGTGCTAGTGGTAAACCGAGGGGGCGTAGCAATCAGCCCCAGCATTTT. Translation gives CASGKPRGRSNQPQHF.

The rearrangement uses TRBV5-1 and TRBJ1-1; D unclear. Germline V gene sequence: CDR1 SGHRS, CDR2 YFSETQ. The length of the CDR3 is 15 residues. Trimming removed 4 bases at V and 5 bases at J, with 18 bases between. In DNA form, the CDR3 reads TGCGCCAGCAGCCAGAGTAGCGGTCAGGTGACTGAAGCTTTCTTT. It codes for CASSQSSGQVTEAFF. The full variable domain, in which reference TRBV5-1 and TRBJ1-1 provide the parts outside the CDR3, is KAGVTQTPRYLIKTRGQQVTLSCSPISGHRSVSWYQQTPGQGLQFLFEYFSETQRNKGNFPGRFSGRQFSNSRSEMNVSTLELGDSALYLCASSQSSGQVTEAFFGQGTRLTVV.

In DNA form, the CDR3 reads TGTGCCAGCAGCTTCCGGGGTAACACTGAAGCTTTCTTT. Its translation is CASSFRGNTEAFF. The chain uses TRBV7-9 and TRBJ1-1; D is ambiguous. The V gene's germline CDR1 is SEHNR and CDR2 FQNEAQ (reference sequence). Trimming removed 3 bases at V and 2 bases at J, with 7 bases between. The CDR3 has 13 residues.

The chain is built from TRBV5-1 and TRBJ2-5; possibly TRBD1 for D (6 bases). The CDR3 has 12 residues. Trimming shortened V by 5 bases and J by 5 bases, and 10 bases separated the two germline ends. CDR1 SGHRS and CDR2 YFSETQ come from the germline V gene. CDR3 loop: CASRGARETQYF. The CDR3 nucleotides are TGCGCCAGCAGGGGGGCCCGGGAGACCCAGTACTTC.

The chain uses TRBV19 and TRBJ2-1, with TRBD2 matching over 9 bases. The germline CDR1 and CDR2 sequences are LNHDA and SQIVND (reference sequence). This CDR3 is 13 amino acids long. V dropped 5 bases and J dropped 6; count of bases not matched to a gene: 2. CDR3 coding DNA: TGTGCCAGTAGTCCGGGACTAGCCAATGAGCAGTTCTTC. It is translated as CASSPGLANEQFF.

This chain connects TRBV28 to TRBJ1-4; no reliable D call. Germline V gives CDR1 MDHEN, CDR2 SYDVKM. This CDR3 region has 18 residues. Trimming took 1 base from V and 7 from J, leaving 22 bases between them. CDR3 region: CASSLFWQEAAAGEKLFF. The DNA of the CDR3 is TGTGCCAGCAGTTTATTTTGGCAGGAGGCGGCCGCTGGTGAAAAACTGTTTTTT.

V gene TRBV4-3 combines with J gene TRBJ1-1; D not certain. This CDR3 has 13 amino acids. With 0 bases removed from V and 3 bases from J, the gap between germline ends came to 5 bases. Per the germline V gene, CDR1 is LGHNA and CDR2 is YSLEER. The CDR3 DNA is TGCGCCAGCAGCCAAGATTCTGACACTGAAGCTTTCTTT. It specifies CASSQDSDTEAFF.

This clone was seen a single time. The chain recombines TRBV6-2 or TRBV6-3 with TRBJ2-3; 11 nucleotides line up with TRBD2. The CDR3 is 20 residues long. From germline, CDR1 is MNHEY and CDR2 SVGEGT. Unmatched junction bases numbered 13, after V lost 2 bases and J lost 0 bases. The CDR3 loop reads CASSYGGLGTSGPSTDTQYF. In DNA, the CDR3 is TGTGCCAGCAGTTACGGGGGCCTAGGGACTAGCGGACCTAGCACAGATACGCAGTATTTT.

This sequence joins TRBV19 and TRBJ1-1; perhaps TRBD1 as D (5 bases). CDR1 LNHDA and CDR2 SQIVND come from the germline V gene (reference sequence). Trimming took 1 base from V and 5 from J, leaving 14 bases between them. The CDR3 spans 15 residues. CDR3 amino acids: CASSIVPGQETEAFF. The CDR3 DNA reads TGTGCCAGTAGTATAGTCCCAGGGCAAGAGACTGAAGCTTTCTTT.

The genes are TRBV7-2 and TRBJ2-5; the D gene is possibly TRBD2 (5 bases). This CDR3 is built from 17 residues. Germline CDR1 and CDR2: SGHTA and FQGNSA. Trimming pared 1 base from V and 0 bases from J, leaving 15 bases between. CDR3 sequence reads: CASSLGAGNPYQETQYF. DNA of the CDR3: TGTGCCAGCAGCTTAGGGGCGGGCAATCCGTACCAAGAGACCCAGTACTTC.

This clone was observed a single time. This chain connects TRBV3-1 (or the pseudogene TRBV3-2) to TRBJ2-2, with D perhaps TRBD1 (6 bases). The CDR3 has 17 residues. Looked up from germline, CDR1 is LGHDT and CDR2 is YNNKEL (reference sequence). Trimming removed 2 bases from V and 3 bases from J, with 16 bases in between. Here the CDR3 DNA reads TGTGCCAGCAGCCAATTTACAGGGCCAGACTACACCGGGGAGCTGTTTTTT. This translates into CASSQFTGPDYTGELFF.

The J gene is TRBJ2-5, the V gene TRBV6-2 or TRBV6-3; 12 nucleotides line up with TRBD2. This CDR3 spans 19 amino acids. V was pared by 1 base and J by 2 bases, with 11 bases of the junction left unmatched. CDR1 is MNHEY and CDR2 is SVGEGT in the germline V gene. DNA of the CDR3: TGTGCCAGCAGTTACTTCCCGGGACTAGCGGGTCAAGGACAAGAGACCCAGTACTTC. Its translation: CASSYFPGLAGQGQETQYF.

This chain's CDR3 is CASNPRGRGYEQYF. Here the CDR3 DNA reads TGTGCCAGCAATCCGAGGGGCAGGGGCTACGAGCAGTACTTC. This chain links TRBV27 with TRBJ2-7, with D possibly TRBD1 on 6 matching bases. CDR3 length equals 14 residues. V was trimmed by 7 bases and J by 3 bases, leaving 16 bases between them. The V gene's germline CDR1 is MNHEY and CDR2 SMNVEV (reference sequence).

Details on this clone: A read error may produce the germline difference seen at one junction end. CDR3 protein: CASSDPGLAIF. CDR3 bases: TGCGCCAGCAGCGATCCGGGACTAGCGATCTTC. V and J are TRBV5-1 and TRBJ2-1; 10 bases fit TRBD2. There are 11 residues in the CDR3. Germline CDR1 reads SGHRS; CDR2 reads YFSETQ.